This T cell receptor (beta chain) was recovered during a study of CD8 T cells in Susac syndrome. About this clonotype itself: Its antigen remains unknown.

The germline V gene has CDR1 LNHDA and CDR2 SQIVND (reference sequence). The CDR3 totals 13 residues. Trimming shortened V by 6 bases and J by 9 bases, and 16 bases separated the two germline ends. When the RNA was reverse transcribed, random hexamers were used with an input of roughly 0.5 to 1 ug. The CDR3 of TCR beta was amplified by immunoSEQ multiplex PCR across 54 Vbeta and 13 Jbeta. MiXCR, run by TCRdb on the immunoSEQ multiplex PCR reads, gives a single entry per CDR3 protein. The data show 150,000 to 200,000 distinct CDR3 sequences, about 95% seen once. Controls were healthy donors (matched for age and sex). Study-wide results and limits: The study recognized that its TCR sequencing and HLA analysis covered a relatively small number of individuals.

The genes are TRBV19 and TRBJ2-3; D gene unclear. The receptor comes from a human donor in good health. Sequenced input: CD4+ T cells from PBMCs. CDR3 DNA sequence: TGTGCCAGTAGCCCCCTGGTCGAAGAGACGCAGTATTTT. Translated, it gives CASSPLVEETQYF.